These T cell receptor beta chains were read from a single sample in a study of blood T cell repertoires in COVID-19. TCRdb keeps only in-frame clones here, not all; method: immunoSEQ multiplex PCR. The table lists a few hundred thousand clones, approximately 91% of them singletons. The sample consisted of peripheral blood. These receptors all stem from a person aged 18 to 30 with COVID-19, enrolled during active disease. Each CDR3 is given with its conserved first and last residue. A D gene is named only where the DNA matches it firmly. Clone size, where shown, is once, few, many, or a class for clones that have expanded.

V: TRBV4-3; size: NA; D: TRBD2; J: TRBJ2-7; DNA: TGCGCCAGCAGCCGCCTAGCGGGGGGGGCATACGAGCAGTACTTC; CDR3: CASSRLAGGAYEQYF
V: TRBV7-6; size: NA; D: TRBD2; J: TRBJ2-3; DNA: TGTGCCAGCAGCTTAAGTTTAACTAGCGGGAGGGGGAGTACGCAGTATTTT; CDR3: CASSLSLTSGRGSTQYF
V: TRBV5-1; size: NA; D: NA; J: TRBJ2-7; DNA: TGCGCCAGCAGCCAGGGCGCAGACAGCTCCTACGAGCAGTACTTC; CDR3: CASSQGADSSYEQYF
V: TRBV24-1; size: NA; D: NA; J: TRBJ1-2; DNA: TGTGCCACCAGTGATGAGGACACTTATGGCTACACCTTC; CDR3: CATSDEDTYGYTF
V: TRBV6-6; size: NA; D: TRBD1; J: TRBJ1-2; DNA: TGTGCCAGCACCCAGGACAGGGGCGGCTACACCTTC; CDR3: CASTQDRGGYTF
V: TRBV6-2/TRBV6-3; size: NA; D: TRBD2; J: TRBJ2-5; DNA: TGTGCCAGCAGTCGACTAGCGGACTCAATGGAGACCCAGTACTTC; CDR3: CASSRLADSMETQYF
V: TRBV6-6; size: NA; D: TRBD1; J: TRBJ2-5; DNA: TGTGCCAGCAGTCTAGACAGGGGGCAGGAGACCCAGTACTTC; CDR3: CASSLDRGQETQYF
V: TRBV5-5; size: NA; D: NA; J: TRBJ1-4; DNA: TGTGCCAGCAGCTTGGGGGGCCGGGAAAAACTGTTTTTT; CDR3: CASSLGGREKLFF
V: TRBV6-1; size: NA; D: NA; J: TRBJ1-1; DNA: TGTGCCAGCAGTGAGTCGATAGTTACTGAAGCTTTCTTT; CDR3: CASSESIVTEAFF
V: TRBV28; size: NA; D: NA; J: TRBJ1-5; DNA: TGTGCCAGCAGGGTCGGGACACCTAATCAGCCCCAGCATTTT; CDR3: CASRVGTPNQPQHF
V: TRBV5-1; size: NA; D: TRBD2; J: TRBJ2-1; DNA: TGCGCCAGCAGCTTGGGGCCAGCGGGAGCGGGAGGGCCGCGCTCCTACAATGAGCAGTTCTTC; CDR3: CASSLGPAGAGGPRSYNEQFF
V: TRBV6-5; size: NA; D: NA; J: TRBJ1-1; DNA: TGTGCCACCTTCTCCGCGGTCCCTGTGCACGCTTTCTTT; CDR3: CATFSAVPVHAFF
V: TRBV7-9; size: NA; D: NA; J: TRBJ2-5; DNA: TGTGCCAGCCGCCTAGGGACTCTGCGGGAGACCCAGTACTTC; CDR3: CASRLGTLRETQYF
V: TRBV30; size: NA; D: NA; J: TRBJ1-5; DNA: TGTGCCTGGAGTGTATTGGCAAATCAGCCCCAGCATTTT; CDR3: CAWSVLANQPQHF
V: TRBV24-1; size: NA; D: TRBD1; J: TRBJ1-2; DNA: TGTGCCACCAGTGATTGGGACAGAACCTATGGCTACACCTTC; CDR3: CATSDWDRTYGYTF
V: TRBV2; size: NA; D: TRBD1; J: TRBJ2-7; DNA: TGTGCCAGCAGTGAAATAGGCCGGGACAGGCCCTACGAGCAGTACTTC; CDR3: CASSEIGRDRPYEQYF
V: TRBV30; size: NA; D: NA; J: TRBJ2-5; DNA: TGTGCCTGGAGCAACATGGAGACCCAGTACTTC; CDR3: CAWSNMETQYF
V: TRBV2; size: NA; D: TRBD2; J: TRBJ2-5; DNA: TGTGCCAGCAGTGATGGGAATAGCGGGTACCAAGAGACCCAGTACTTC; CDR3: CASSDGNSGYQETQYF
V: TRBV11-2; size: few; D: NA; J: TRBJ1-1; DNA: TGTGCCAGCAGCACCCCCCCCCGGGGGTCTGAAGCTTTCTTT; CDR3: CASSTPPRGSEAFF
V: TRBV2; size: NA; D: TRBD1; J: TRBJ1-6; DNA: TGTGCCAGCAGTGCGGGCTGGCTACAGGGGAATTCACCCCTCCACTTT; CDR3: CASSAGWLQGNSPLHF
V: TRBV25-1; size: NA; D: TRBD2; J: TRBJ2-3; DNA: TGTGCCAGCAGTGCCCATGCTAGCGGGAGCCCAGATACGCAGTATTTT; CDR3: CASSAHASGSPDTQYF
V: TRBV5-4; size: NA; D: TRBD1; J: TRBJ1-2; DNA: TGTGCCAGCAGCCTGACAGGGGGGGAGTTTCATGGCTACACCTTC; CDR3: CASSLTGGEFHGYTF